The T cell receptor (beta chain) under discussion was sequenced for a study of Graves' ophthalmopathy and Graves' hyperthyroidism (dated by TCRdb to 2016 to 2018). Describing the broader study: Hyperthyroidism was considered stable if no progression to ophthalmopathy occurred within 18 months of follow-up. Once sampling was done, hyperthyroidism patients were given methimazole at a starting dose of 30 mg daily, while ophthalmopathy patients were given high-dose intravenous methylprednisolone. In six or seven hyperthyroidism patients, the T-cell repertoires found in thyroid tissue were compared with those found in blood. To tell Graves' ophthalmopathy apart from Graves' hyperthyroidism, and to predict which patients would progress to ophthalmopathy, the study relied on TCR beta repertoire signatures. In total, 135 blood samples were TCR-sequenced: some 40 ophthalmopathy, under 80 hyperthyroidism and about 17 hyperthyroidism-to-ophthalmopathy patients. A discovery set of about 99 patients (under 45 ophthalmopathy, some 58 stable hyperthyroidism) was enrolled to explore V-J signatures distinguishing ophthalmopathy from hyperthyroidism. For independent validation, a separate cohort was made up of roughly 19 hyperthyroidism patients plus 17 patients who later progressed from hyperthyroidism to ophthalmopathy.

For repertoire sequencing, TCR beta CDR3 regions were amplified from RNA transcripts. HTBI primers and the Qiagen OneStep RT-PCR kit were used in a first-round RT-PCR, which was followed by a second-round multiplex PCR, size selection and purification. Libraries were sequenced on an Illumina HiSeq2000 using paired-end 100 bp reads. The study's own analysis went as follows. SOAPnuke was used to process the reads, removing any read that contained adapters or uncalled bases, had a mean Phred below 15, or lacked an exact match to the constant primer or identifier. High-quality paired reads were merged with COPE v1.2.5. Each unique nucleotide sequence was treated as a clonotype, and MiTCR v1.1 was used to align the clonotypes to the IMGT TRB V, D and J references. The analysis was limited to V-J combinations with a frequency above 0.0001, which together covered roughly 99% of repertoires. For each V-J combination, a TCR clonal expansion and chaos score was defined as the ratio of F50 clonal expansion to chaos observed in the TCRdist matrix. Features were reduced by Welch's t-statistics and random forest to more than 10 V-J combinations, which fed a naive Bayes classifier. The similarity between thyroid and blood repertoires was quantified using the Morisita-Horn index. The public sequencing data were trimmed at Q25 with fastp and processed into clonotypes with MiXCR by TCRdb, which kept only in-frame beta chains. Each entry is one CDR3 protein sequence, shown with its most common DNA and genes. The V and J calls and clone size are TCRdb's, not the authors'. The sample includes around 520,000 distinct CDR3 sequences, with approximately 37% observed a single time. About 4.2% of the sample comes from the top ten.

Notes on this clonotype: No cognate antigen has been identified for it. Within one base of it there is no much larger clone, and no base qualities were kept.

Study-wide conclusions, independent of this receptor: No statistical method was used to predetermine the sample size, and group allocation was not hidden from the investigators. Ophthalmopathy was separated from stable hyperthyroidism by the 13-signature model with just under 90% sensitivity and just under 84% specificity in cross-validation and with 80%/75% in the test set. Most expanded thyroid clonotypes with frequency above 0.001 were also detected in blood, suggesting blood repertoires may reflect the thyroid immune response. In validation, the model predicted ophthalmopathy progression with more than 70% sensitivity and roughly 72% specificity; 12 predicted patients were CT-confirmed with GO in a median of around 6 months.

Germline trimming: 2 bases from V, 0 bases from J; junction bases outside gene matches: 1. Including cysteine and phenylalanine, the CDR3 has 15 amino acids. Only the CDR3 DNA stays, 45 bases, in frame from base 1. As encoded in the germline V gene, CDR1 is SNHLY while CDR2 is FYNNEI. Patients with hyperthyroidism were aged 18 to 65 years, had been newly diagnosed, and had a disease duration of less than 2 months. Anyone with other autoimmune diseases, uncontrolled infections, pregnancy or lactation was excluded from the study. Clinical symptoms, serum thyroxine, TRAb, thyroid ultrasound and orbital computed tomography formed the basis of the diagnosis. Trizol reagent was used to extract the total RNA, and its quality was then checked on an Agilent 2100 Bioanalyzer.

The sequencing input was peripheral blood or thyroid tissue (not recorded which). The sequence was obtained from an adult man with Graves' hyperthyroidism. The sequence links TRBV2 to TRBJ2-1; 7 junctional bases match TRBD2. At the DNA level, the sequence is TGTGCCAGCAGTGAACGGGGGGACTCCTACAATGAGCAGTTCTTC. It codes for CASSERGDSYNEQFF.